The following is a T cell receptor beta chain sequence with its context. Here immunoSEQ multiplex PCR was the method, and the copy in TCRdb shows in-frame clones only, minus some. The repertoire holds roughly 190,000 clones, with approximately 86% as singletons. This sample is drawn from a study of blood T cell repertoires in COVID-19. Trimming took 3 bases from V and 0 from J, leaving 12 bases between them. This CDR3 contains 15 residues. Germline CDR1 SGHDT, CDR2 YYEEEE. The chain has TRBV5-6 and TRBJ1-2; maybe TRBD1 (6 bases). The sequence came from a man aged 65-85 years with acute or convalescent COVID-19. Input material: peripheral blood. CDR3 in amino acids: CASSSRGQANYGYTF. The CDR3 bases are TGTGCCAGCAGCTCTCGGGGACAAGCTAACTATGGCTACACCTTC.